What follows are 2 T cell receptor beta chains derived from one specimen sequenced in a study of cytomegalovirus exposure and HLA in healthy donors. PCR primers comprised 60 Vbeta and 13 Jbeta primers. TCRdb's table, derived via immunoSEQ multiplex PCR, lists solely in-frame clones and lacks some. Its clone listing holds approximately 68,000 clones. The sequenced sample consisted of PBMCs. These receptors all stem from a female donor in good health and CMV-seropositive.

The gene calls are TRBV18 and TRBJ2-1; 12 positions agree with TRBD2. The CDR3 runs to 15 residues. Losses at the gene ends were 2 bases for V and 8 bases for J; bases not matched to a gene: 4. CDR1 and CDR2 (germline): KGHSH, LQKENI. CDR3 DNA sequence: TGTGCCAGCTCACCATCGACTAGCGGGAGTTATGAGCAGTTCTTC. Protein sequence: CASSPSTSGSYEQFF.

This rearrangement joins TRBV6-5 to TRBJ1-1; 7 bases are shared with TRBD1. The J segment lost 1 base and the V segment lost 6 bases, leaving 8 bases of the junction unmatched. Germline V gives CDR1 MNHEY, CDR2 SVGAGI. This CDR3 region has 15 residues. CDR3 bases: TGTGCCAGCAGGATAGGAAGGGGGCCGAACACTGAAGCTTTCTTT. Amino acid sequence: CASRIGRGPNTEAFF.